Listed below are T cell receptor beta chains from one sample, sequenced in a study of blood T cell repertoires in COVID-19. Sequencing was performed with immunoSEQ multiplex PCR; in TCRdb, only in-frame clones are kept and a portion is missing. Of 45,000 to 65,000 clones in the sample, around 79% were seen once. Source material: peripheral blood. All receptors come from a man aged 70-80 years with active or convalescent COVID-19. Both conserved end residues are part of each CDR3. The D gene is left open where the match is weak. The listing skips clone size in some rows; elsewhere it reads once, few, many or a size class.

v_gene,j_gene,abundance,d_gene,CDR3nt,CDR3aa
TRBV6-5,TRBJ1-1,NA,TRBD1,TGTGCCAGCGCCCGGGACAGGGGAGCGACTGAAGCTTTCTTT,CASARDRGATEAFF
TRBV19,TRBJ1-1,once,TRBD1,TGTGCCAGTAGTTCCCGCCTGGGGACAGGGTTAACTGAAGCTTTCTTT,CASSSRLGTGLTEAFF
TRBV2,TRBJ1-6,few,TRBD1,TGTGCCAGCAGTTTGGGGACAGGGATTACACCCCTCCACTTT,CASSLGTGITPLHF
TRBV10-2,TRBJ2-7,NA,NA,TGCGCCAGCAGTGAGTCGATCGGGAGCAAGGACGAGCAGTACTTC,CASSESIGSKDEQYF
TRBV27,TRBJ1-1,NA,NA,TGTGCCAGCAGCCCCACGCAGGGCCCGGTTGGCGCTTTCTTT,CASSPTQGPVGAFF
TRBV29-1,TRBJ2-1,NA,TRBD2,TGCAGCGGAAGACTAGCGGGAGCTCCCTACAATGAGCAGTTCTTC,CSGRLAGAPYNEQFF
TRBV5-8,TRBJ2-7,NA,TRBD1,TGTGCCAGCAGCCTAACCGGGACAGGGATCTACGAGCAGTACTTC,CASSLTGTGIYEQYF
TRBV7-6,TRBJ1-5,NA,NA,TGTGCCAGCAGCTTAGGGGCGGGGGACAATCAGCCCCAGCATTTT,CASSLGAGDNQPQHF
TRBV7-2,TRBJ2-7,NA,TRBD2,TGTGCCAGCAGCAAAACACGGGGGGGATACTACGAGCAGTACTTC,CASSKTRGGYYEQYF
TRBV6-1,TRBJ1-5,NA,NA,TGTGCCAGCAGTGAAGGGAGGAGCAATCAGCCCCAGCATTTT,CASSEGRSNQPQHF
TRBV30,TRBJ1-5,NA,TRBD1,TGTGCCGCACAGGGGGCCTTAGATCAGCCCCAGCATTTT,CAAQGALDQPQHF
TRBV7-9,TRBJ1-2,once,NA,TGTGCCAGCAGCTTAAGGGACTCTAGCAATGGCTACACCTTC,CASSLRDSSNGYTF
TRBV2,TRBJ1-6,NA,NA,TGTGCCAGCAATACAGGGAGAAATTCACCCCTCCACTTT,CASNTGRNSPLHF
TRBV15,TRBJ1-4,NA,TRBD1,TGTGCCACCAGCAGAGATGCAGGGACAGGGAATGAAAAACTGTTTTTT,CATSRDAGTGNEKLFF
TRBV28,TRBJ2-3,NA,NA,TGTGCCAGCAGTTTACCGGGGAGCACAGATACGCAGTATTTT,CASSLPGSTDTQYF